Listed below are T cell receptor beta chains from one sample, sequenced in a study of T cells in Graves' hyperthyroidism and ophthalmopathy. TCRdb reprocessed the multiplex PCR reads via MiXCR and lists one record per CDR3 protein. The sample lists around 700,000 distinct CDR3 sequences; approximately 40% were seen once. Material: blood. The receptor source for this set is a middle-aged woman with Graves' hyperthyroidism. CDR3s include the opening cysteine and the closing phenylalanine or tryptophan. The D gene is left open where the match is weak. Where a row states a size, it is once, few, many or the class of an expanded clone; other rows omit it.

V gene,J gene,D gene,clone size,CDR3 protein,CDR3 DNA
TRBV27,TRBJ1-5,.,.,CASSPGTVGNQPQHF,TGTGCCAGCAGTCCCGGAACAGTGGGCAATCAGCCCCAGCATTTT
TRBV7-2,TRBJ2-2,.,many,CASSSGDTGELFF,TGTGCCAGCAGTTCAGGGGACACCGGGGAGCTGTTTTTT
TRBV12-3/TRBV12-4,TRBJ1-1,TRBD1,many,CASLAEGTGEAFF,TGTGCCAGCCTTGCCGAGGGGACAGGTGAAGCTTTCTTT
TRBV19,TRBJ1-1,.,few,CASSIDGNLYTEAFF,TGTGCCAGTAGTATAGACGGGAACTTGTATACTGAAGCTTTCTTT
TRBV7-2,TRBJ1-1,.,many,CASSLASEAFF,TGTGCCAGCAGCTTAGCGTCTGAAGCTTTCTTT
TRBV7-9,TRBJ2-5,.,.,CASSILEQETQYF,TGTGCCAGCAGCATACTAGAGCAAGAGACCCAGTACTTC
TRBV7-2,TRBJ1-6,.,.,CASSPLGVGNSPLHF,TGTGCCAGCTCACCACTGGGTGTGGGGAATTCACCCCTCCACTTT
TRBV27,TRBJ1-2,.,.,CASSLKDYDGYTF,TGTGCCAGCAGTTTAAAAGACTACGATGGCTACACCTTC
TRBV7-8,TRBJ2-3,TRBD2,.,CASSLGVAGGPWTDTQYF,TGTGCCAGCAGCCTGGGGGTAGCGGGGGGGCCGTGGACAGATACGCAGTATTTT
TRBV12-3/TRBV12-4,TRBJ2-7,.,many,CASSGIYEQYF,TGTGCCAGCAGTGGGATCTACGAGCAGTACTTC
TRBV20-1,TRBJ2-5,.,once,CSASSITGMKTQYF,TGCAGTGCCAGTAGTATTACAGGGATGAAGACCCAGTACTTC